This T cell receptor (beta chain) was sequenced in a study of CD8+ T cells in alopecia areata. Across the study: A regimen of oral tofacitinib, 5 to 10 mg twice daily, was given to treated patients.

The trim removed 6 bases at V and 1 base at J, leaving 1 base unmatched. This CDR3 region has 13 residues. Per the germline V gene, CDR1 is MNHEY and CDR2 is SMNVEV (reference sequence). CD4+ and CD8+ T cells were sorted from PBMCs. General study findings and limits: Patients displayed less clarity in TCR sharing than mice, a finding possibly related to HLA.

On this clone: Antigen unknown.

cDNA serving as the sequencing template came from extracted, reverse transcribed RNA. The assay was immunoSEQ multiplex PCR, and TCRdb's table has in-frame clones only and misses some. The data show 45,000 to 70,000 clones, around 96% seen once. The chain uses TRBV27 and TRBJ2-7, with 9 bases fitting TRBD1. This TCR was sampled from a human donor with alopecia areata. The sequenced sample was CD8+ T cells sorted from blood, obtained at week 0. CDR3 nucleotides: TGTGCCAGCAGGGGACAGGGATCCTACGAGCAGTACTTC. Its protein is CASRGQGSYEQYF.